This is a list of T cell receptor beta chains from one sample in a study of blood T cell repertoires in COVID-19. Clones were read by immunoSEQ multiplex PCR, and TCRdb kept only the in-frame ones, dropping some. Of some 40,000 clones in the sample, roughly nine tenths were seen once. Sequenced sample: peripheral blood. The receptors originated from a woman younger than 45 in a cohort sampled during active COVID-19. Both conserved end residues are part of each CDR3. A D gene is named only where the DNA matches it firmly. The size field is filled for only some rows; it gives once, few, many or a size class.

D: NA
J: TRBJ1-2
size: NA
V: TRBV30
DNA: TGTGCCTGGACCGGGTCGCGGGGACCCTATGGCTACACCTTC
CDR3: CAWTGSRGPYGYTF

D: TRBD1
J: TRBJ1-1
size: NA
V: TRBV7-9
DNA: TGTGCCAGCACCGGAACAGGGGAATGGGACACTGAAGCTTTCTTT
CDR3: CASTGTGEWDTEAFF

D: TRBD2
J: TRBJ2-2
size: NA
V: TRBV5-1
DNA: TGCGCCAGCAGCTTGAACTTACCGGGACTAGGCATCGACACCGGGGAGCTGTTTTTT
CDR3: CASSLNLPGLGIDTGELFF

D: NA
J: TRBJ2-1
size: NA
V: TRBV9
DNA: TGTGCCAGCAGCATTACAGAGGGGGACCGTCGCGTACATGAGCAGTTCTTC
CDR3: CASSITEGDRRVHEQFF

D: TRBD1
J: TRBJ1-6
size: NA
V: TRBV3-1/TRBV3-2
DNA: TGTGCCAGCAGCCACAGGGGGCGAGAGGATTCACCCCTCCACTTT
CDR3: CASSHRGREDSPLHF

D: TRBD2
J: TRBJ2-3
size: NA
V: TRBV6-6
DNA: TGTGCCAGCAGTTACCGGGGGGAGACCATATATACGCAGTATTTT
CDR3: CASSYRGETIYTQYF

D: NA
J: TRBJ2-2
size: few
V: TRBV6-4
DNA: TGTGCCAGCAGTGCGGGAGACACCGGGGAGCTGTTTTTT
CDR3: CASSAGDTGELFF

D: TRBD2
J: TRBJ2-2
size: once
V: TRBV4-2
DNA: TGTGCCAGCAGCCAGAAGGGACTAGCGACTAACACCGGGGAGCTGTTTTTT
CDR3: CASSQKGLATNTGELFF

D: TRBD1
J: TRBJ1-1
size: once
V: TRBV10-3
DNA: TGTGCCATCAGCGAACCGGGACAGGGGAACACTGAAGCTTTCTTT
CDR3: CAISEPGQGNTEAFF

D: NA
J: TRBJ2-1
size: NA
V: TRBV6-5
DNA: TGTGCCAGCACCTCTTCTACCCACAATGAGCAGTTCTTC
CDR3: CASTSSTHNEQFF

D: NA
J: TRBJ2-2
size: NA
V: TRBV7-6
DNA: TGTGCCAGCAGCCCAGGGGCGCCCGCCGGGGAGCTGTTTTTT
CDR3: CASSPGAPAGELFF

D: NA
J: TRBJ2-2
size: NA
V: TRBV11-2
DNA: TGTGCCAGCAGCTTTGAAGCGAAGAACACCGGGGAGCTGTTTTTT
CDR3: CASSFEAKNTGELFF

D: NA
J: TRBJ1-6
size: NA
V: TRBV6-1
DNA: TGTGCCAGCAGTGAAACAGGATTAAATTCACCCCTCCACTTT
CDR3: CASSETGLNSPLHF

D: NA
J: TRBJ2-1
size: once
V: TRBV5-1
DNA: TGCGCCAGCAGCGGATTAGCGGAGCCCCCGTTCTTC
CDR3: CASSGLAEPPFF

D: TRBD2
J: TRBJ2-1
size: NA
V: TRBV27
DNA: TGTGCCACCTTCGCCGGGACTAGCGGCCCCGCCTACAATGAGCAGTTCTTC
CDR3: CATFAGTSGPAYNEQFF

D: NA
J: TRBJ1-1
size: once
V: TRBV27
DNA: TGTGCCAGCAGTTTATCCGGCAGGGGTCTGCCAGAAGCTTTCTTT
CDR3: CASSLSGRGLPEAFF

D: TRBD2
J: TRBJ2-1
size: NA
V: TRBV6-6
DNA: TGTGCCAGCAGTTACAGACTAGCGCTTAACAATGAGCAGTTCTTC
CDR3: CASSYRLALNNEQFF

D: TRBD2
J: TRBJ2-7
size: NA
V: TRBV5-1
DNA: TGCGCCAGCAGCTTGGGTACAGTCCTAGCGGACGAGCAGTACTTC
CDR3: CASSLGTVLADEQYF

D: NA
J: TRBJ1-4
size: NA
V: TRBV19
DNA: TGTGCCAGTAGTCAGCGGGAAAAACTGTTTTTT
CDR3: CASSQREKLFF

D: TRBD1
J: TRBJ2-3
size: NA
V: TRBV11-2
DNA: TGTGCCAGCAGCTTTTCGGGACAGAGCACAGATACGCAGTATTTT
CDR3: CASSFSGQSTDTQYF

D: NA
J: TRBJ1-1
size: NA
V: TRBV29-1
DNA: TGCAGCGTCGACCGGGTCCCGAACACTGAAGCTTTCTTT
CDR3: CSVDRVPNTEAFF

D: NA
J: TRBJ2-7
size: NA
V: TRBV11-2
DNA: TGTGCCAGCAGCCCCGAGATTAGCAACCTCTACGAGCAGTACTTC
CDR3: CASSPEISNLYEQYF

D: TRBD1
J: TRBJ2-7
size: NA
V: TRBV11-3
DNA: TGTGCCAGCAGCTTAGATTCCAGACAGGGGGGTTCCTACGAGCAGTACTTC
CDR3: CASSLDSRQGGSYEQYF

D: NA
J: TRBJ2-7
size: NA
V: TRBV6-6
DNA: TGTGCCAGCAGTTATCAAAGCGGAACCAACTACGAGCAGTACTTC
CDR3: CASSYQSGTNYEQYF

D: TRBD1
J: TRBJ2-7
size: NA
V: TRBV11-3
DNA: TGTGCCAGCAGCCCGACAGGGTTCTACGAGCAGTACTTC
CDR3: CASSPTGFYEQYF

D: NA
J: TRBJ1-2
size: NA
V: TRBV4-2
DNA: TGTGCCAGCAGCCAGAGTTTATGGACACACAACTATGGCTACACCTTC
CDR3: CASSQSLWTHNYGYTF

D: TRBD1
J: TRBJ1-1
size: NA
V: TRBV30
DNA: TGTGCCTGGAGTCGGGACAGAAACACTGAAGCTTTCTTT
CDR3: CAWSRDRNTEAFF

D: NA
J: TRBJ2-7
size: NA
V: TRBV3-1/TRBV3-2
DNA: TGTGCCAGCAGCCAAGATCCGCGGGCGGCCTACGAGCAGTACTTC
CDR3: CASSQDPRAAYEQYF

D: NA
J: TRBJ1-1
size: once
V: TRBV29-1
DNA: TGCAGCGCTCAGGGAAGTAGGTGGACTGAAGCTTTCTTT
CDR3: CSAQGSRWTEAFF

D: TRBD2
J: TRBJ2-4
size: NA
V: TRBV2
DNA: TGTGCCAGCAGTTCCGCGAAGCGGGAGGGCCTTGACATTCAGTACTTC
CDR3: CASSSAKREGLDIQYF

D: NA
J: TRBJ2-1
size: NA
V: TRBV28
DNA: TGTGCCAGCAGCTCCGGACTACCCAAGCAGTTCTTC
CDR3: CASSSGLPKQFF

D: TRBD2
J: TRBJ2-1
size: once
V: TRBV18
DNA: TGTGCCAGCTCACCATTGAGGACTAGCGGGACCTCCTACAATGAGCAGTTCTTC
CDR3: CASSPLRTSGTSYNEQFF

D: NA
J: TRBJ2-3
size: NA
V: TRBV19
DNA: TGTGCCAGTAGTACAGGGGTCACAGATACGCAGTATTTT
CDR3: CASSTGVTDTQYF

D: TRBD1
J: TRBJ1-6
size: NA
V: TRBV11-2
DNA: TGTGCCAGCAGCCCGACAGGGTACGCTTCACCCCTCCACTTT
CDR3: CASSPTGYASPLHF

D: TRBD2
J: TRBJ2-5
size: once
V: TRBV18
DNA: TGTGCCAGCTCACCAATGCCCGGGACTAAATACCAAGAGACCCAGTACTTC
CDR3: CASSPMPGTKYQETQYF

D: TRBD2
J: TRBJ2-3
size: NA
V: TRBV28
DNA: TGTGCCAGCAGTACGCTACTCGCGGGAGGTATAACAGATACGCAGTATTTT
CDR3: CASSTLLAGGITDTQYF

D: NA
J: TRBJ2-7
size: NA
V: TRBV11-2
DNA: TGTGCCAGCAGCTCTAGTAGGGGGAGGGCCCTCGACGAGCAGTACTTC
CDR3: CASSSSRGRALDEQYF

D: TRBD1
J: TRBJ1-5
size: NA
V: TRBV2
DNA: TGTGCCAGCAGAGGACAGGGGGCAAGTCAGCCCCAGCATTTT
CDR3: CASRGQGASQPQHF

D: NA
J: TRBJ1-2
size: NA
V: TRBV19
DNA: TGTGCCAGTAGCGGCGGCAGGGGAGGCTACACCTTC
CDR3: CASSGGRGGYTF

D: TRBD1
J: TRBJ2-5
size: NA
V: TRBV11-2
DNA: TGTGCCAGCAGCTTAGGGACAGGGATCCAAGAGACCCAGTACTTC
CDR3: CASSLGTGIQETQYF

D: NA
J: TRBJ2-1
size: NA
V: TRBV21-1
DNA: TGTGCCAGCAGCAAAGGGGCGGACAGAGACAATGAGCAGTTCTTC
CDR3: CASSKGADRDNEQFF

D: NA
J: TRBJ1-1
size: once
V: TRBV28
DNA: TGTGCCAGCAGTTTGGTAGACAGCACTGAAGCTTTCTTT
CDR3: CASSLVDSTEAFF

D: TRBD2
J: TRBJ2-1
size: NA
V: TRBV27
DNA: TGTGCCAGTACATGGAGCGGGAGTTACAATGAGCAGTTCTTC
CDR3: CASTWSGSYNEQFF

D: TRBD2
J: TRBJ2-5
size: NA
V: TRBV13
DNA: TGTGCCAGCAGCACTAGCGGGAGCGGGGAGACCCAGTACTTC
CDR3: CASSTSGSGETQYF

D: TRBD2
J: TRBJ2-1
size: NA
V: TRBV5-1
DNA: TGCGCCAGCAGCCTGACTAGCGGGAGCAATGAGCAGTTCTTC
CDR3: CASSLTSGSNEQFF

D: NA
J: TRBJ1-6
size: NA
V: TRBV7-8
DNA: TGTGCCAGCAGCTTAGCCGTTTTTTCGGACAGACTAAATTCACCCCTCCACTTT
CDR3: CASSLAVFSDRLNSPLHF

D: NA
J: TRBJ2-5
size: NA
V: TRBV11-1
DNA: TGTGCCAGCAGCTTAGTGGGGGCGGCAGGTCAAGAGACCCAGTACTTC
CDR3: CASSLVGAAGQETQYF

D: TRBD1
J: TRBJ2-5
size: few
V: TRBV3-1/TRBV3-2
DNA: TGTGCCAGCAGGACAGGGGGAGAGACCCAGTACTTC
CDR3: CASRTGGETQYF

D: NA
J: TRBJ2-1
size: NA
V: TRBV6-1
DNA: TGTGCCAGCAGTGAAGTGGCGGACAGGTGGAGGGGTAATGAGCAGTTCTTC
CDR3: CASSEVADRWRGNEQFF

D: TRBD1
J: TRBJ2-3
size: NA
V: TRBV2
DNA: TGTGCCAGCCTTTCGGACAGGACAGATACGCAGTATTTT
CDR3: CASLSDRTDTQYF

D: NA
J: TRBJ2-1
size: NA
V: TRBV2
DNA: TGTGCCAGCAGGCGTCAGGCCTACAATGAGCAGTTCTTC
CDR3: CASRRQAYNEQFF

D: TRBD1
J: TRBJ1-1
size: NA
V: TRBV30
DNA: TGTGCCTGGAGAGGGGACAGCATGAACACTGAAGCTTTCTTT
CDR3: CAWRGDSMNTEAFF

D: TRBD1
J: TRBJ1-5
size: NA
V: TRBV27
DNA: TGTGCCAGCCAACGTAGCGGGACAGGGGCCTTCGGGGGCAATCAGCCCCAGCATTTT
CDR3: CASQRSGTGAFGGNQPQHF

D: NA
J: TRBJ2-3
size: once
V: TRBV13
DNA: TGTGCCAGCAGCTTAATGTCTAGCGCAGCGGGTACGCAGTATTTT
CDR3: CASSLMSSAAGTQYF

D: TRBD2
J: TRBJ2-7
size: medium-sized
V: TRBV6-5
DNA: TGTGCCAGCGCTGGACTAGCCTCTTCCATCTACGAGCAGTACTTC
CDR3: CASAGLASSIYEQYF

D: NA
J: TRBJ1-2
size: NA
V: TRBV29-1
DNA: TGCAGCGTTGAAACGGCAGGGGACCCCTTAGGAGGCTACACCTTC
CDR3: CSVETAGDPLGGYTF

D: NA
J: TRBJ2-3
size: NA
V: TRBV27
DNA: TGTGCCAGCAGTACCACTAGCCCCCCTGAAACAGATACGCAGTATTTT
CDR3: CASSTTSPPETDTQYF

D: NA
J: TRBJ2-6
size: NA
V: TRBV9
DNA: TGTGCCAGCAGCCCCCCCAACACTGGGGCCAACGTCCTGACTTTC
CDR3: CASSPPNTGANVLTF